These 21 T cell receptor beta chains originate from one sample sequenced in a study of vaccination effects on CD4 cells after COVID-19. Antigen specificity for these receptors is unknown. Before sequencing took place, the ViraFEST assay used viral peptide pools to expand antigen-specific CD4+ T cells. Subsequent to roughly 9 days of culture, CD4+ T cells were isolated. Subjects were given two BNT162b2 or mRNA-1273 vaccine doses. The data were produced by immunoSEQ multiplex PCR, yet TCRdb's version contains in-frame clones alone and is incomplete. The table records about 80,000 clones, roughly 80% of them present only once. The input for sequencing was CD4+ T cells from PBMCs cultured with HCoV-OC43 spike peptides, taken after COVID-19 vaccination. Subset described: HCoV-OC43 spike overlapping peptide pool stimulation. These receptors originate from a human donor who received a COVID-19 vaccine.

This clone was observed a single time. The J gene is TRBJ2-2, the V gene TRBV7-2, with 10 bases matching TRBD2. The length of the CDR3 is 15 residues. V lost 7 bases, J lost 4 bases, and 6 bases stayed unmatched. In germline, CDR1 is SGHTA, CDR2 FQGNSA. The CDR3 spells CASTPGLAITGELFF. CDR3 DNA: TGTGCCAGCACCCCGGGACTAGCGATCACCGGGGAGCTGTTTTTT.

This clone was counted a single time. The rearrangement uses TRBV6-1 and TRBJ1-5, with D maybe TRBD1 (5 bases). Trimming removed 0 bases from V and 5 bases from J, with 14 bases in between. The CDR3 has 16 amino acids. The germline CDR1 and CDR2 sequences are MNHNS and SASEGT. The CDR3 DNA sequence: TGTGCCAGCAGTGAAGCTGGGGGGGGACGGCATCAGCCCCAGCATTTT. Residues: CASSEAGGGRHQPQHF.

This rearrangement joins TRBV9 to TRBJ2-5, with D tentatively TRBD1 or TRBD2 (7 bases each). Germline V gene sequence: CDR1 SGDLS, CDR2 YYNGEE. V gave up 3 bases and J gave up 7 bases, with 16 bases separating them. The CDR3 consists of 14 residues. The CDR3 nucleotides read TGTGCCAGCAGCGGCTCAGGGGGGGCCGGGACCCAGTACTTC. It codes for CASSGSGGAGTQYF.

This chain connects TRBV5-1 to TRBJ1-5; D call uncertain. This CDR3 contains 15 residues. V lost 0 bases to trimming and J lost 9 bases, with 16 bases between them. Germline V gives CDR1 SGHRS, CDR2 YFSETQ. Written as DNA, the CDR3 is TGCGCCAGCAGCTTGGCGGACCCGACAACCGGGCCCCAGCATTTT. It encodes CASSLADPTTGPQHF. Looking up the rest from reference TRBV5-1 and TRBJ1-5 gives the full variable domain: KAGVTQTPRYLIKTRGQQVTLSCSPISGHRSVSWYQQTPGQGLQFLFEYFSETQRNKGNFPGRFSGRQFSNSRSEMNVSTLELGDSALYLCASSLADPTTGPQHFGDGTRLSIL.

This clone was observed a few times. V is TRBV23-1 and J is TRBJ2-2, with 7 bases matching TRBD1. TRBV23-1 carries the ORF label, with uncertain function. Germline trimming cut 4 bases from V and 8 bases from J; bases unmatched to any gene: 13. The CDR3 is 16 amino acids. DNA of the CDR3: TGCGCCAGCAGTCCTCGGGACAGCAGCTCACCGGGGGAGCTGTTTTTT. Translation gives CASSPRDSSSPGELFF.

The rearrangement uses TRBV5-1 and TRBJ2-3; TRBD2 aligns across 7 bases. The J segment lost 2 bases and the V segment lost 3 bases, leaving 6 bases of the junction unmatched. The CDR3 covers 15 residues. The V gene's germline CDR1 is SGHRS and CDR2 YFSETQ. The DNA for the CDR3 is TGCGCCAGCAGCTCCGGGGGGTCATTCACAGATACGCAGTATTTT. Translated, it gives CASSSGGSFTDTQYF. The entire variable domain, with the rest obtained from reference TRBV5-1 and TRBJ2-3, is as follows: KAGVTQTPRYLIKTRGQQVTLSCSPISGHRSVSWYQQTPGQGLQFLFEYFSETQRNKGNFPGRFSGRQFSNSRSEMNVSTLELGDSALYLCASSSGGSFTDTQYFGPGTRLTVL.

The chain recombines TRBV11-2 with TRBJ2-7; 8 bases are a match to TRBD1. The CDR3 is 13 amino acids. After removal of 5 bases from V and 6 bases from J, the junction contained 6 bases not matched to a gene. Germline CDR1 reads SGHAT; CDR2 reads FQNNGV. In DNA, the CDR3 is TGTGCCAGCAGCCTGGACAGGGACCGCGAGCAGTACGTC. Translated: CASSLDRDREQYV.

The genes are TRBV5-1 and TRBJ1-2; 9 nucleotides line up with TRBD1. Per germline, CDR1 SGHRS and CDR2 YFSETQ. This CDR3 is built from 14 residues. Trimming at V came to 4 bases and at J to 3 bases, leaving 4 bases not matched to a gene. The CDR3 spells CASSRTGEDYGYTF. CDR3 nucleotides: TGCGCCAGCAGCAGGACAGGGGAAGACTATGGCTACACCTTC.

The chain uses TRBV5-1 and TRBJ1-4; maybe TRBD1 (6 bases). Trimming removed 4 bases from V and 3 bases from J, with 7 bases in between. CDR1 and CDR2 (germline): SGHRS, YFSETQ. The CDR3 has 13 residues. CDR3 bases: TGCGCCAGCAGCGGGACACCTAATGAAAAACTGTTTTTT. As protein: CASSGTPNEKLFF.

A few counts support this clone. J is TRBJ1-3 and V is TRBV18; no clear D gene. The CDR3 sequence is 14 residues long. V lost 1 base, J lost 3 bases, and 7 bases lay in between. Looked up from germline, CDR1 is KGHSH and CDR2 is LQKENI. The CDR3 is CASSPQGYGNTIYF. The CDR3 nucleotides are TGTGCCAGCTCACCACAAGGGTATGGAAACACCATATATTTT. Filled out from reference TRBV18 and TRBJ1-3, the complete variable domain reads NAGVMQNPRHLVRRRGQEARLRCSPMKGHSHVYWYRQLPEEGLKFMVYLQKENIIDESGMPKERFSAEFPKEGPSILRIQQVVRGDSAAYFCASSPQGYGNTIYFGEGSWLTVV.

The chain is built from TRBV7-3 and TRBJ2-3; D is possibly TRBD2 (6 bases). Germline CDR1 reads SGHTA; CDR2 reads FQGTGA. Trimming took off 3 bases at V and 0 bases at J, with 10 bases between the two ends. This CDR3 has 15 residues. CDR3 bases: TGTGCCAGCAGCTTTTGGGCGGGGAGCACAGATACGCAGTATTTT. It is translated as CASSFWAGSTDTQYF. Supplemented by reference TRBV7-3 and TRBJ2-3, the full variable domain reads GAGVSQTPSNKVTEKGKYVELRCDPISGHTALYWYRQSLGQGPEFLIYFQGTGAADDSGLPNDRFFAVRPEGSVSTLKIQRTERGDSAVYLCASSFWAGSTDTQYFGPGTRLTVL.

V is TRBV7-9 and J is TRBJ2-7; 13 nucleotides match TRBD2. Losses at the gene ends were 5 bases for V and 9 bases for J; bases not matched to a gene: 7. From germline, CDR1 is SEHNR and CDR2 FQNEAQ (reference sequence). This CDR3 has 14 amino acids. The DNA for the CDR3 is TGTGCCAGCAGCGAAGGGACTAGCGGGGACCGGCAGTACGTC. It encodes CASSEGTSGDRQYV.

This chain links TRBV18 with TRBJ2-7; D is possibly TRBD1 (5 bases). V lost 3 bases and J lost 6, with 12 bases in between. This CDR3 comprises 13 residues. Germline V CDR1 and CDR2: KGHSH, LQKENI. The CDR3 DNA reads TGTGCCAGCTCACCGAATACAGGAACCGAGCAGTACGTC. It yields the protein CASSPNTGTEQYV.

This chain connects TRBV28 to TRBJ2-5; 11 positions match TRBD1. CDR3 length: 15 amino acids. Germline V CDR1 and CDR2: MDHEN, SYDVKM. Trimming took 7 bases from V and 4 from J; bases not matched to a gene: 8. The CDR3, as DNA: TGTGCCAGCACCCTTACCGGGACAGGGGGAGAGACCCAGTACTTC. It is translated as CASTLTGTGGETQYF. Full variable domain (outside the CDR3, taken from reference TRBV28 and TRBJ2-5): DVKVTQSSRYLVKRTGEKVFLECVQDMDHENMFWYRQDPGLGLRLIYFSYDVKMKEKGDIPEGYSVSREKKERFSLILESASTNQTSMYLCASTLTGTGGETQYFGPGTRLLVL.

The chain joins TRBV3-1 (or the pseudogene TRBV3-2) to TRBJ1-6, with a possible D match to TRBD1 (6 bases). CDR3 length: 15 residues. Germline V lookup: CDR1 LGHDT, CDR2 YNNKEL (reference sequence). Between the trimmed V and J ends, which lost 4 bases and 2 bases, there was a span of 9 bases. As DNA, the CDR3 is TGTGCCAGCAGCCCCCGGACAGCCTATAATTCACCCCTCCACTTT. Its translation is CASSPRTAYNSPLHF.

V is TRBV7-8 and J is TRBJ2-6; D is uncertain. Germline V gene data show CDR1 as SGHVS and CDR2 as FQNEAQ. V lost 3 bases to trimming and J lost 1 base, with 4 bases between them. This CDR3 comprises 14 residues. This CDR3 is CASSFSSGANVLTF. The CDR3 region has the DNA TGTGCCAGCAGCTTTTCATCTGGGGCCAACGTCCTGACTTTC.

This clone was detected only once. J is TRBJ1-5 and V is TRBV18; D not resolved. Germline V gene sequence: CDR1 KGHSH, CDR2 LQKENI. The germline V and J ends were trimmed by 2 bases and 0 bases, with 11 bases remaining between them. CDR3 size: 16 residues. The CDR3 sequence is CASSPTTGNSNQPQHF. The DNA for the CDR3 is TGTGCCAGCTCACCAACGACGGGGAATAGCAATCAGCCCCAGCATTTT.

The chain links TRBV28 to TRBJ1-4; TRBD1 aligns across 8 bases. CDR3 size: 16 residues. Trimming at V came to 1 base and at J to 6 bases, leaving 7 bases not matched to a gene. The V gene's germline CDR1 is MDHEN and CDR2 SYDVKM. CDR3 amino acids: CASSLSAATGDEKLFF. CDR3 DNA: TGTGCCAGCAGTTTATCCGCCGCGACAGGGGATGAAAAACTGTTTTTT.

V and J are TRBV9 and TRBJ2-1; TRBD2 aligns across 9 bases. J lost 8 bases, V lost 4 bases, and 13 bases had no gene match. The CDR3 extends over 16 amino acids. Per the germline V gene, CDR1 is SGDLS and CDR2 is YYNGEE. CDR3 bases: TGTGCCAGCAGCCCGTTGGGGGGCGGGGGGGCCTATGAGCAGTTCTTC. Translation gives CASSPLGGGGAYEQFF. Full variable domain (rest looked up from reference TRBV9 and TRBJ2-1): DSGVTQTPKHLITATGQRVTLRCSPRSGDLSVYWYQQSLDQGLQFLIQYYNGEERAKGNILERFSAQQFPDLHSELNLSSLELGDSALYFCASSPLGGGGAYEQFFGPGTRLTVL.

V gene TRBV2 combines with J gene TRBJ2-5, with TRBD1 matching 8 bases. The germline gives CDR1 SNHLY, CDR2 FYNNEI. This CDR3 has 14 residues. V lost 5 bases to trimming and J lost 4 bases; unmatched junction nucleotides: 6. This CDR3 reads CASSLRTGRETQYF. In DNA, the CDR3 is TGTGCCAGCAGTCTTCGGACAGGGCGAGAGACCCAGTACTTC.

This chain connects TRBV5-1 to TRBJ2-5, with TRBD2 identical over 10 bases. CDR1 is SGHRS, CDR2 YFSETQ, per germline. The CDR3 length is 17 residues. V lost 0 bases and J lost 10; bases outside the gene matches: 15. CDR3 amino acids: CASSLGYASGGPSGQYF. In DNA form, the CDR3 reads TGCGCCAGCAGCTTGGGTTATGCTAGCGGGGGCCCCAGCGGCCAGTACTTC. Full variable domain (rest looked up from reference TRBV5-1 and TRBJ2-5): KAGVTQTPRYLIKTRGQQVTLSCSPISGHRSVSWYQQTPGQGLQFLFEYFSETQRNKGNFPGRFSGRQFSNSRSEMNVSTLELGDSALYLCASSLGYASGGPSGQYFGPGTRLLVL.